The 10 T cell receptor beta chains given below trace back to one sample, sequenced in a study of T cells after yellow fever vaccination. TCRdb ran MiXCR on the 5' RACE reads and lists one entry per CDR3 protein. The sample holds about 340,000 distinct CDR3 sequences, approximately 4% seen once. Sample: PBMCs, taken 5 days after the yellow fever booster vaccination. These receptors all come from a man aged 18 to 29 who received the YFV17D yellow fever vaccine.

CDR3 in DNA: TGTGCCAGCAGCAACAGGGTCCCAGATACGCAGTATTTT. Its translation: CASSNRVPDTQYF. The V gene is TRBV7-9, the J gene TRBJ2-3, with a weak D call TRBD1 (6 bases). CDR1 and CDR2 (germline): SEHNR, FQNEAQ (reference sequence). The CDR3 sequence is 13 residues long. V was trimmed by 5 bases and J by 4 bases, leaving 10 bases between them.

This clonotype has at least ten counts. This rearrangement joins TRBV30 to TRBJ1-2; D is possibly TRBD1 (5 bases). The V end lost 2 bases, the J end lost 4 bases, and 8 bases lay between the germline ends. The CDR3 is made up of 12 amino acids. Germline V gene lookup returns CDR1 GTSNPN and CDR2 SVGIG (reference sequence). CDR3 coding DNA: TGTGCCTGGAGTCGGGACGGCTATGGCTACACCTTC. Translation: CAWSRDGYGYTF.

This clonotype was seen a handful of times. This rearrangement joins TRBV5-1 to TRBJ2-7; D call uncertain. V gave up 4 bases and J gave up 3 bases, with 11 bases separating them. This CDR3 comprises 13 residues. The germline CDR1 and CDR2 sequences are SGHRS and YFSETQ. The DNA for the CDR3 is TGCGCCAGCAGCGTCGGGTCAGGCTACGAGCAGTACGTC. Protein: CASSVGSGYEQYV.

CDR3 sequence (DNA): TGCAGTGCTAGGGACAGTTATAATGAAGCTTTCTTT. Encoded protein: CSARDSYNEAFF. The V call is TRBV20-1, the J call TRBJ1-1, with D possibly TRBD1 on 6 matching bases. V was clipped by 3 bases and J by 7 bases, with 12 bases between them. The CDR3 contains 12 residues. Germline CDR1 and CDR2: DFQATT and SNEGSKA (reference sequence).

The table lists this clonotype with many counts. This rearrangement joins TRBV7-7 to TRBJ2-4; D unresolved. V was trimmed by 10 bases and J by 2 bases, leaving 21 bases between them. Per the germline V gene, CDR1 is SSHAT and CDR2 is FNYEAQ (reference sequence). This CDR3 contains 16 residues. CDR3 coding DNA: TGTGCCACTACAAAGAAGGCGACGGCGACCAAAAACATTCAGTACTTC. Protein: CATTKKATATKNIQYF.

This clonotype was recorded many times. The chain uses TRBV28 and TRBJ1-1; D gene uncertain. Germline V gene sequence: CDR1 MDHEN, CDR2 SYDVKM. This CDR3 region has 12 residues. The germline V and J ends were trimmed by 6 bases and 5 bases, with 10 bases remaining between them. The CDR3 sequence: CASRPPGTEAFF. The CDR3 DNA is TGTGCCAGCAGACCTCCGGGAACTGAAGCTTTCTTT.

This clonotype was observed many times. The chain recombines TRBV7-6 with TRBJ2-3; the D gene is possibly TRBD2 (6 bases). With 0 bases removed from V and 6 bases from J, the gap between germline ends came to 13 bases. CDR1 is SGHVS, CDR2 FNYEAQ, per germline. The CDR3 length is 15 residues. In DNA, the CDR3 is TGTGCCAGCAGCTTAGCGGGACTTGCATTTGATACGCAGTATTTT. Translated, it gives CASSLAGLAFDTQYF.

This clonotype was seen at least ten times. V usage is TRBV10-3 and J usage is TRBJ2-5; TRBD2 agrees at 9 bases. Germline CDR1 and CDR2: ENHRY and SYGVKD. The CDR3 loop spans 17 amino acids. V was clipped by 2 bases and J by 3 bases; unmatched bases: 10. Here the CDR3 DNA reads TGTGCCATCAGTGAGGCCCTATCAGCGGGGGGAAAAGAGACCCAGTACTTC. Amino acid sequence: CAISEALSAGGKETQYF.

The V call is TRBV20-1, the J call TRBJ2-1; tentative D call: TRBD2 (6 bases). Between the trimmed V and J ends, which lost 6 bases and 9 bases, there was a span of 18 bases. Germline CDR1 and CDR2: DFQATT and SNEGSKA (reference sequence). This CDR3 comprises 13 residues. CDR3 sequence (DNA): TGCAGTGCCAGGCATCGCGGCGGGATTGAGCAGTTCTTC. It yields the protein CSARHRGGIEQFF.

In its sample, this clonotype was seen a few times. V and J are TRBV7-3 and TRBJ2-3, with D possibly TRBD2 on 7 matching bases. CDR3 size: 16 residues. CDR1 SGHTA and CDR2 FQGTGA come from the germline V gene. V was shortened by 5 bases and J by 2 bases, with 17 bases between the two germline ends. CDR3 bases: TGTGCCAGCAGCACTGGGGGGCGGGGGATCACAGATACGCAGTATTTT. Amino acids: CASSTGGRGITDTQYF.